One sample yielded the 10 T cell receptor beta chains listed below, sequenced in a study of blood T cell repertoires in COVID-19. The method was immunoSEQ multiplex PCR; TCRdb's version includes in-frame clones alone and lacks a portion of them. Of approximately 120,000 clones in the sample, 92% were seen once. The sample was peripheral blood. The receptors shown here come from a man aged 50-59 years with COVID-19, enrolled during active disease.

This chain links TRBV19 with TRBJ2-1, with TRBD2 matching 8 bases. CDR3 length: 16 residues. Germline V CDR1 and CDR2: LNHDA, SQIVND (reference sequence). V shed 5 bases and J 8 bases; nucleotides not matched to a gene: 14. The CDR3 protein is CASSADTGLGGHEQFF. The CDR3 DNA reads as TGTGCCAGTAGTGCGGATACGGGACTAGGGGGACATGAGCAGTTCTTC.

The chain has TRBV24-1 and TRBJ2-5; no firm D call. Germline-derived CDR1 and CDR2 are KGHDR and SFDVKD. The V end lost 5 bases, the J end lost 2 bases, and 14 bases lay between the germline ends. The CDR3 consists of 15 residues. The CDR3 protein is CATSGQSLEQETQYF. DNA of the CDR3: TGTGCCACCAGTGGGCAGTCCCTAGAGCAAGAGACCCAGTACTTC.

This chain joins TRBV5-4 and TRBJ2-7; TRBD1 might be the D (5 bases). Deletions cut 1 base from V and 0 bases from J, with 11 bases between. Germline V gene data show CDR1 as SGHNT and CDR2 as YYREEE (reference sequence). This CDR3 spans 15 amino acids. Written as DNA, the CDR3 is TGTGCCAGCAGCTTGTCCCAGGGCAACTCCTACGAGCAGTACTTC. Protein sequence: CASSLSQGNSYEQYF.

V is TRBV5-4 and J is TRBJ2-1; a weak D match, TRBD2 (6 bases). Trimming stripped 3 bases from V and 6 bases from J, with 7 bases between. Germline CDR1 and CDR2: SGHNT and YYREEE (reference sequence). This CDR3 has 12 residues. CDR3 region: CASSSGGNEQFF. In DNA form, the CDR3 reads TGTGCCAGCAGCTCCGGGGGCAATGAGCAGTTCTTC.

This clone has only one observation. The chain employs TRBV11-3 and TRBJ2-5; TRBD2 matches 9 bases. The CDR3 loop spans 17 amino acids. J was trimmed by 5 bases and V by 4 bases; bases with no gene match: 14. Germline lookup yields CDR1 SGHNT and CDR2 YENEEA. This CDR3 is CASSSTGDSGSLETQYF. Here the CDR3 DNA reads TGTGCCAGCAGCTCCACCGGAGATAGCGGGAGTCTCGAGACCCAGTACTTC.

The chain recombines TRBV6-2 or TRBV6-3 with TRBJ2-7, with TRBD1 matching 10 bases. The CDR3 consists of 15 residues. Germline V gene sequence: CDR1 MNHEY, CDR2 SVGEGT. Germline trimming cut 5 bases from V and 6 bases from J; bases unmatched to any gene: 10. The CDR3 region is CASSLRTGGLSEQYF. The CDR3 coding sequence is TGTGCCAGCAGTCTAAGGACAGGGGGTCTGAGCGAGCAGTACTTC.

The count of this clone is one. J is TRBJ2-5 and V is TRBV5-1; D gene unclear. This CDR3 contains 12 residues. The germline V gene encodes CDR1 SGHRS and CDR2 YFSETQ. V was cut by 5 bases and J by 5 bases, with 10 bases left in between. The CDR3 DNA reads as TGCGCCAGCAGGGATGAGGTCGAGACCCAGTACTTC. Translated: CASRDEVETQYF.

The DNA of the CDR3 is TGTGCCAGCAGTTCGGTAGCGGGAGGTTCAGATACGCAGTATTTT. Protein sequence: CASSSVAGGSDTQYF. The rearrangement uses TRBV6-2 or TRBV6-3 and TRBJ2-3; 10 bases map to TRBD2. The V gene's germline CDR1 is MNHEY and CDR2 SVGEGT. CDR3 size: 15 residues. V gave up 4 bases and J gave up 4 bases; unmatched junction bases: 5.

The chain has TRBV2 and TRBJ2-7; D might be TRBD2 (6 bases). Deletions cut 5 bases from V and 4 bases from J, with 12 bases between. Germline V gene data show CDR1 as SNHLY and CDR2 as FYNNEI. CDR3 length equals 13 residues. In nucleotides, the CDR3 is TGTGCCAGCAGTTGGGGACTGGGATACGAGCAGTACTTC. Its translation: CASSWGLGYEQYF.

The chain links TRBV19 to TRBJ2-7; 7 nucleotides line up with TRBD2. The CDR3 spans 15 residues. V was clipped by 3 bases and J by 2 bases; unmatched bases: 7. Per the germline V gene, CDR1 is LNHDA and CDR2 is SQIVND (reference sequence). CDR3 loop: CASSISASGTYEQYF. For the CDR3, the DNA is TGTGCCAGTAGTATTTCGGCTAGCGGTACCTACGAGCAGTACTTC. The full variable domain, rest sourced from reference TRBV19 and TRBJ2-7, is DGGITQSPKYLFRKEGQNVTLSCEQNLNHDAMYWYRQDPGQGLRLIYYSQIVNDFQKGDIAEGYSVSREKKESFPLTVTSAQKNPTAFYLCASSISASGTYEQYFGPGTRLTVT.